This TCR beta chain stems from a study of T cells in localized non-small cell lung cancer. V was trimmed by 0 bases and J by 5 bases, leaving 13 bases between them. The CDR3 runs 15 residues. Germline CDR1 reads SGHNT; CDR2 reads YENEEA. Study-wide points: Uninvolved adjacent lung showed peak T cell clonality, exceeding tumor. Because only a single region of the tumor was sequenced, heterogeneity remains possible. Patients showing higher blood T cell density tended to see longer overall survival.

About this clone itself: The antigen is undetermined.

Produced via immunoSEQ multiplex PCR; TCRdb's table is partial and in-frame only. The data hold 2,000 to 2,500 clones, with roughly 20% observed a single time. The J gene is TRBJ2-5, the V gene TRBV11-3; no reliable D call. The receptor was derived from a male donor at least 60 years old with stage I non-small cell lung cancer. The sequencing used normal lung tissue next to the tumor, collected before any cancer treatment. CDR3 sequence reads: CASSLDGRPGETQYF. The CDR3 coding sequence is TGTGCCAGCAGCTTAGATGGACGGCCGGGTGAGACCCAGTACTTC.